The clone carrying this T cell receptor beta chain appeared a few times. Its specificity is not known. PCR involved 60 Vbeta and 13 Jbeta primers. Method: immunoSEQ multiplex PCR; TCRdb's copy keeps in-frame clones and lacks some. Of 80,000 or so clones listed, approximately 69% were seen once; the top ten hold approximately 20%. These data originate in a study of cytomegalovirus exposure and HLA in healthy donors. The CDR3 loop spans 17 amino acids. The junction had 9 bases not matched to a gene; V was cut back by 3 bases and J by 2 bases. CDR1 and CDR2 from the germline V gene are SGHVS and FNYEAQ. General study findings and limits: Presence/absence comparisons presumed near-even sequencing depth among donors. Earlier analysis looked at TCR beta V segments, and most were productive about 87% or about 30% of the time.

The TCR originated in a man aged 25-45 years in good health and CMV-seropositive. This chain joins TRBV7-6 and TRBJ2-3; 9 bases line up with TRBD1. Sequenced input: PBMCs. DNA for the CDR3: TGTGCCAGCAGCTTGGAACCGGGACAGGGCTTCACAGATACGCAGTATTTT. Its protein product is CASSLEPGQGFTDTQYF.